This passage covers 28 T cell receptor beta chains from one sample sequenced in a study of technical replicates of blood from a few donors. TCRdb's table, derived via immunoSEQ multiplex PCR, lists solely in-frame clones and lacks some. The sample has around 68,000 clones, 95% to 97% seen once. The source material was T cells isolated from PBMCs. These receptor sequences come from a human donor in good health.

This clone appeared once. CDR3 residues: CATSRDTGGHTDTQYF. In nucleotides, the CDR3 is TGTGCCACCAGCAGGGATACAGGGGGCCATACAGATACGCAGTATTTT. J is TRBJ2-3 and V is TRBV15, with 9 bases that match TRBD1. Germline trimming cut 3 bases from V and 3 bases from J; bases unmatched to any gene: 7. CDR3 length equals 16 residues. CDR1 and CDR2 (germline): LNHNV, YYDKDF (reference sequence).

The rearrangement links TRBV14 to TRBJ2-3; D perhaps matches TRBD2 (6 bases). Trimming pared 0 bases from V and 2 bases from J, leaving 15 bases between. Germline V CDR1 and CDR2: SGHDN, FVKESK. The CDR3 loop spans 17 amino acids. For the CDR3, the DNA is TGTGCCAGCAGCCAAGATAGGGCTAGCGCAACCACAGATACGCAGTATTTT. Protein: CASSQDRASATTDTQYF.

V and J are TRBV7-2 and TRBJ1-1, with 8 positions matching TRBD1. Germline V gene lookup returns CDR1 SGHTA and CDR2 FQGNSA. This CDR3 spans 13 amino acids. V lost 3 bases, J lost 7 bases, and 4 bases stayed unmatched. The DNA of the CDR3 is TGTGCCAGCAGCTTCCAGGGGGCAGGTGAAGCTTTCTTT. Protein product: CASSFQGAGEAFF.

V gene TRBV5-5 combines with J gene TRBJ2-6; D is unresolved. The CDR3 totals 14 residues. The germline V gene encodes CDR1 SGHKS and CDR2 YYEKEE (reference sequence). V was cut by 3 bases and J by 2 bases, with 6 bases left in between. Here the CDR3 reads CASSWSTGANVLTF. The CDR3 nucleotides read TGTGCCAGCAGCTGGAGTACTGGGGCCAACGTCCTGACTTTC.

The chain carries TRBV28 and TRBJ2-2; a possible D gene is TRBD2 (6 bases). The CDR3 spans 15 residues. V was shortened by 2 bases and J by 5 bases, with 12 bases between the two germline ends. Germline V lookup: CDR1 MDHEN, CDR2 SYDVKM. The CDR3 coding sequence is TGTGCCAGCAGTTTAGTGCGGGGTACGACCGGGGAGCTGTTTTTT. Its protein is CASSLVRGTTGELFF.

The V and J genes are TRBV7-9 and TRBJ2-4; 7 bases align to TRBD1. CDR3 size: 15 residues. The V and J ends lost 2 bases and 5 bases, in that order; junction bases with no gene match: 6. From germline, CDR1 is SEHNR and CDR2 FQNEAQ (reference sequence). CDR3 DNA sequence: TGTGCCAGCAGCTTAAAGCGACAGGGAGAAAACATTCAGTACTTC. Its translation is CASSLKRQGENIQYF.

This chain uses TRBV10-3 with TRBJ1-2, with TRBD1 as a possible D gene (5 bases). This CDR3 contains 15 residues. V lost 3 bases to trimming and J lost 6 bases, with 17 bases between them. Germline values: CDR1 ENHRY, CDR2 SYGVKD. This CDR3 is CAISESGLSGNGYTF. CDR3 coding DNA: TGTGCCATCAGTGAATCCGGCCTATCAGGGAATGGCTACACCTTC.

In its sample, this clone was seen once. The chain has TRBV11-3 and TRBJ1-1, with D possibly being TRBD1 (6 bases). Trimming cost V 3 bases and J 5 bases, with 16 bases left between them. The CDR3 is 15 residues long. CDR1 is SGHNT, CDR2 YENEEA, per germline. The CDR3: CASSFLQGINTEAFF. CDR3 coding DNA: TGTGCCAGCAGCTTCCTACAGGGAATCAATACTGAAGCTTTCTTT. Full variable domain (outside the CDR3, taken from reference TRBV11-3 and TRBJ1-1): EAGVVQSPRYKIIEKKQPVAFWCNPISGHNTLYWYLQNLGQGPELLIRYENEEAVDDSQLPKDRFSAERLKGVDSTLKIQPAELGDSAVYLCASSFLQGINTEAFFGQGTRLTVV.

The chain uses TRBV27 and TRBJ1-1, with D hard to call. This CDR3 comprises 13 residues. The germline V and J ends were trimmed by 1 base and 1 base, with 4 bases remaining between them. Germline V gene data show CDR1 as MNHEY and CDR2 as SMNVEV (reference sequence). The CDR3: CASSLYRNTEAFF. In DNA form, the CDR3 reads TGTGCCAGCAGTTTATATAGGAACACTGAAGCTTTCTTT.

The chain has TRBV27 and TRBJ1-1; D gene uncertain. The CDR3 runs to 13 residues. V was clipped by 0 bases and J by 6 bases, with 8 bases between them. Germline V lookup: CDR1 MNHEY, CDR2 SMNVEV (reference sequence). In nucleotides, the CDR3 is TGTGCCAGCAGTTTATCGAAGAGGTCTGAAGCTTTCTTT. Translated, it gives CASSLSKRSEAFF.

This chain joins TRBV7-6 and TRBJ2-3; 11 bases are shared with TRBD2. The CDR3 is 18 amino acids. V gave up 0 bases and J gave up 3 bases; unmatched junction bases: 8. CDR1 is SGHVS, CDR2 FNYEAQ, per germline. CDR3 DNA sequence: TGTGCCAGCAGCTTAGCCCTGACTAGCGGGGAACGAACAGATACGCAGTATTTT. Translated, it gives CASSLALTSGERTDTQYF.

This clone was picked up one time. The chain uses TRBV21-1 and TRBJ1-3. TRBV21-1 is described as a pseudogene. The CDR3 contains 13 residues. CDR3 region: CASSRALEDTIYF. CDR3 DNA: TGTGCCAGCAGCAGGGCCCTGGAGGACACCATATATTTT.

The CDR3 coding sequence is TGTGCCAGTAGTCCCCAGAAGGACAGGGTCGGTTCGGCTTTCTTT. This codes for CASSPQKDRVGSAFF. This chain joins TRBV19 and TRBJ1-1; 8 nucleotides line up with TRBD1. Germline CDR1 is LNHDA and CDR2 is SQIVND (reference sequence). The V segment lost 5 bases and the J segment 11 bases; nucleotides outside the gene matches: 16. The length of the CDR3 is 15 residues.

This clone was recorded only once. This chain uses TRBV11-3 with TRBJ2-2; D might be TRBD2 (5 bases). Germline CDR1 SGHNT, CDR2 YENEEA. This CDR3 is 15 amino acids long. With 1 base removed from V and 4 bases from J, the gap between germline ends came to 10 bases. The CDR3 reads CASSLAGYVTGELFF. CDR3 DNA sequence: TGTGCCAGCAGCTTAGCGGGATACGTCACCGGGGAGCTGTTTTTT.

This sequence joins TRBV2 and TRBJ2-3; D is possibly TRBD2 (5 bases). This CDR3 region has 12 residues. Germline V gene data show CDR1 as SNHLY and CDR2 as FYNNEI. V lost 6 bases to trimming and J lost 2 bases, with 6 bases between them. For the CDR3, the DNA is TGTGCCAGCAGGGGAGACACAGATACGCAGTATTTT. The encoded protein is CASRGDTDTQYF.

The rearrangement uses TRBV7-9 and TRBJ2-5; D is undetermined. Trimming removed 5 bases at V and 2 bases at J, with 3 bases between. Germline CDR1 and CDR2: SEHNR and FQNEAQ (reference sequence). The CDR3 spans 11 residues. The CDR3 is CASSQQETQYF. The CDR3 DNA follows: TGTGCCAGCAGCCAACAAGAGACCCAGTACTTC.

V gene TRBV7-2 combines with J gene TRBJ2-1; TRBD1 matches 8 bases. The J segment lost 4 bases and the V segment lost 4 bases, leaving 6 bases of the junction unmatched. Germline assignment: CDR1 SGHTA and CDR2 FQGNSA. This CDR3 has 15 residues. The DNA for the CDR3 is TGTGCCAGCAGCTCGACCGGGACAGGATACAATGAGCAGTTCTTC. Its protein is CASSSTGTGYNEQFF. Full variable domain (remainder filled in from reference TRBV7-2 and TRBJ2-1): GAGVSQSPSNKVTEKGKDVELRCDPISGHTALYWYRQSLGQGLEFLIYFQGNSAPDKSGLPSDRFSAERTGGSVSTLTIQRTQQEDSAVYLCASSSTGTGYNEQFFGPGTRLTVL.

V is TRBV5-6 and J is TRBJ2-7; 9 bases align to TRBD2. In germline, CDR1 is SGHDT, CDR2 YYEEEE. V shed 10 bases and J 5 bases; nucleotides not matched to a gene: 13. The CDR3 covers 14 residues. In DNA, the CDR3 is TGTGCCTCCCTCCAAAGGGGGACTAGCAACGAGCAGTACTTC. Protein product: CASLQRGTSNEQYF.

This clone has just one count. The CDR3 spells CASSYSSGRGNEQFF. DNA of the CDR3: TGTGCCAGCAGCTACTCTAGCGGGAGGGGGAATGAGCAGTTCTTC. The V call is TRBV25-1, the J call TRBJ2-1; TRBD2 matches at 12 bases. The V gene's germline CDR1 is MGHDK and CDR2 SYGVNS. This CDR3 is built from 15 residues. Trimming cost V 6 bases and J 7 bases; bases outside gene matches: 7.

The rearrangement uses TRBV27 and TRBJ2-5; 9 positions match TRBD1. The V gene's germline CDR1 is MNHEY and CDR2 SMNVEV (reference sequence). With 5 bases clipped from V and 5 bases from J, the junction kept 6 bases outside the gene matches. The CDR3 is made up of 14 amino acids. The chain's CDR3 is CASSTRQGVETQYF. The CDR3 DNA is TGTGCCAGCAGTACCCGACAGGGGGTGGAGACCCAGTACTTC.

The genes are TRBV9 and TRBJ2-3; 7 positions agree with TRBD2. The germline CDR1 and CDR2 sequences are SGDLS and YYNGEE. There are 15 residues in the CDR3. After removal of 0 bases from V and 4 bases from J, the junction contained 5 bases not matched to a gene. CDR3 sequence reads: CASSVGVGGSDTQYF. For the CDR3, the DNA is TGTGCCAGCAGCGTAGGTGTGGGAGGGTCAGATACGCAGTATTTT.

This sequence joins TRBV11-3 and TRBJ2-3; a weak D match, TRBD1 (6 bases). Germline CDR1 is SGHNT and CDR2 is YENEEA. V was trimmed by 5 bases and J by 2 bases, leaving 14 bases between them. The CDR3 covers 15 residues. CDR3 region: CASSLQGRDTDTQYF. CDR3 DNA: TGTGCCAGCAGCCTACAGGGTAGGGACACAGATACGCAGTATTTT.

This clone was detected once. This chain joins TRBV7-8 and TRBJ2-3; tentative D call: TRBD2 (5 bases). V lost 1 base and J 2 bases, leaving 16 bases between the germline ends. Germline-derived CDR1 and CDR2 are SGHVS and FQNEAQ. The CDR3 runs 17 residues. This CDR3 reads CASSLVPGGPHTDTQYF. The DNA for the CDR3 is TGTGCCAGCAGCTTAGTTCCCGGAGGACCGCACACAGATACGCAGTATTTT.

The rearrangement joins TRBV5-4 to TRBJ2-1; TRBD2 matches 10 bases. CDR3 size: 13 residues. The V segment lost 6 bases and the J segment 8 bases; nucleotides outside the gene matches: 5. Germline V gives CDR1 SGHNT, CDR2 YYREEE (reference sequence). CDR3 amino acids: CASNPSGSHEQFF. The CDR3 region has the DNA TGTGCCAGCAACCCTAGCGGGAGCCATGAGCAGTTCTTC.

This clone appeared once. This sequence joins TRBV7-3 and TRBJ1-5, with TRBD1 identical over 7 bases. CDR3 size: 15 residues. From germline, CDR1 is SGHTA and CDR2 FQGTGA. Trimming at V came to 6 bases and at J to 4 bases, leaving 9 bases not matched to a gene. The CDR3 spells CASRSQGLGNQPQHF. In nucleotides, the CDR3 is TGTGCCAGCAGGTCACAGGGGTTGGGGAATCAGCCCCAGCATTTT.

The chain combines TRBV7-8 with TRBJ2-7; D is possibly TRBD1 (6 bases). CDR3 size: 15 residues. Germline V gives CDR1 SGHVS, CDR2 FQNEAQ. V lost 0 bases, J lost 5 bases, and 14 bases lay in between. CDR3: CASSLAGTRADEQYF. CDR3 nucleotides: TGTGCCAGCAGCTTAGCCGGGACAAGGGCGGACGAGCAGTACTTC.

V gene TRBV13 combines with J gene TRBJ1-4; D is possibly TRBD1 (6 bases). The germline V and J ends were trimmed by 0 bases and 6 bases, with 11 bases remaining between them. Germline-derived CDR1 and CDR2 are PRHDT and FYEKMQ (reference sequence). This CDR3 comprises 15 residues. Here the CDR3 DNA reads TGTGCCAGCAGCTTAGGGGGTGCAGGGGATGAAAAACTGTTTTTT. It translates to CASSLGGAGDEKLFF.

The chain combines TRBV5-6 with TRBJ1-2; perhaps TRBD1 as D (5 bases). V gave up 3 bases and J gave up 12 bases, with 15 bases separating them. Germline assignment: CDR1 SGHDT and CDR2 YYEEEE. CDR3 length: 12 residues. This CDR3 reads CASSWGGMQHTF. The CDR3 nucleotides read TGTGCCAGCAGCTGGGGGGGGATGCAGCACACCTTC.